Below are 12 T cell receptor beta chains sequenced from a single sample in a study of chemoradiotherapy in HPV16-positive cancers (dated by TCRdb to the early 2020s). The method was the immunoSEQ multiplex PCR assay. This is the immuneACCESS table as TCRdb keeps it, with only in-frame sequences that have V and J called. A part of the clones is gone; compared with another copy, unresolved V genes explain less than half, and the rest is unexplained. For this sample there are roughly 4,600 clones; 70% to 90% appear just once. The ten largest make up about 8.7% of the sample. The material was tumor tissue, obtained from a patient who underwent chemoradiotherapy. These receptors all stem from a human donor with HPV-associated anogenital cancer.

V gene TRBV2 combines with J gene TRBJ1-5, with D possibly matching TRBD1 (6 bases). V dropped 2 bases and J dropped 7 bases, with 12 bases sitting between them. Germline V CDR1 and CDR2: SNHLY, FYNNEI. This CDR3 is built from 14 residues. The CDR3 reads CASSELAGAQPQHF. The DNA of the CDR3 is TGTGCCAGCAGTGAATTGGCAGGGGCCCAGCCCCAGCATTTT.

CDR3 residues: CASSESASGTYEQYF. The CDR3 nucleotides read TGCGCCAGCAGTGAGTCGGCTAGCGGGACCTACGAGCAGTACTTC. V gene TRBV10-1 combines with J gene TRBJ2-7; TRBD2 matches 9 bases. CDR1 and CDR2 from the germline V gene are WNHNN and SYGVQD (reference sequence). This CDR3 has 15 residues. The junction had 2 bases not matched to a gene; V was cut back by 0 bases and J by 2 bases.

The sample holds one count of this clone. This chain connects TRBV19 to TRBJ2-3; 8 nucleotides agree with TRBD2. Trimming at V came to 1 base and at J to 4 bases, leaving 4 bases not matched to a gene. Germline CDR1 reads LNHDA; CDR2 reads SQIVND (reference sequence). The CDR3 has 15 residues. CDR3 nucleotides: TGTGCCAGTAGTATAGTAGGGACTAGTTCAGATACGCAGTATTTT. It encodes CASSIVGTSSDTQYF.

The chain carries TRBV7-2 and TRBJ2-2; unclear D gene. Trimming shortened V by 1 base and J by 6 bases, and 9 bases separated the two germline ends. Germline CDR1 SGHTA, CDR2 FQGNSA. This CDR3 region has 14 residues. CDR3 bases: TGTGCCAGCAGCTTAGTCATGAGAGCCGGGGAGCTGTTTTTT. Protein product: CASSLVMRAGELFF.

V gene TRBV6-5 combines with J gene TRBJ2-7; 7 bases are a match to TRBD1. The V gene end was trimmed by 0 bases and the J gene end by 6 bases; junction bases not matched to a gene: 8. Looked up from germline, CDR1 is MNHEY and CDR2 is SVGAGI. The CDR3 contains 15 residues. The CDR3 coding sequence is TGTGCCAGCAGTTACTCGAACAGGGGTCCCCTCGAGCAGTACTTC. Translation: CASSYSNRGPLEQYF.

The V call is TRBV5-1, the J call TRBJ2-3; 13 positions match TRBD2. The length of the CDR3 is 15 residues. The junction had 4 bases not matched to a gene; V was cut back by 6 bases and J by 3 bases. Germline values: CDR1 SGHRS, CDR2 YFSETQ. The CDR3 spells CASIRTSGGTDTQYF. CDR3 nucleotide sequence: TGCGCCAGCATCCGGACTAGCGGGGGAACAGATACGCAGTATTTT.

This clone has only one observation. V and J are TRBV4-1 and TRBJ2-7; D gene ambiguous. Germline values: CDR1 MGHRA, CDR2 YSYEKL. V was trimmed by 4 bases and J by 6 bases, leaving 19 bases between them. This CDR3 is 15 amino acids long. CDR3 sequence: CASSLTYSSIGEQYF. The DNA for the CDR3 is TGCGCCAGCAGCCTGACCTACAGTTCGATCGGCGAGCAGTACTTC.

V is TRBV6-6 and J is TRBJ1-2, with TRBD1 matching 7 bases. The germline V gene encodes CDR1 MNHNY and CDR2 SVGAGI (reference sequence). Trimming at V came to 7 bases and at J to 4 bases, leaving 15 bases not matched to a gene. CDR3 length equals 16 residues. CDR3 sequence reads: CASILLPQGGIYGYTF. In DNA, the CDR3 is TGTGCCAGCATTCTACTACCTCAGGGGGGAATCTATGGCTACACCTTC.

The J gene is TRBJ1-6, the V gene TRBV30, with D unclear. The V gene lost 0 bases and the J gene lost 4 bases, with 7 bases spanning the gap. The V gene's germline CDR1 is GTSNPN and CDR2 SVGIG (reference sequence). This CDR3 comprises 14 residues. The CDR3 bases are TGTGCCTGGAGTGTACGGATGTATAATTCACCCCTCCACTTT. Its protein product is CAWSVRMYNSPLHF.

The chain joins TRBV9 to TRBJ1-5; 8 positions agree with TRBD1. The CDR3 runs 15 residues. The V gene's germline CDR1 is SGDLS and CDR2 YYNGEE. J gave up 3 bases and V 4 bases, and 6 bases lay outside the gene matches. This CDR3 reads CASSPTGQVNQPQHF. The CDR3 nucleotides are TGTGCCAGCAGCCCTACGGGACAGGTCAATCAGCCCCAGCATTTT.

CDR3 residues: CASSAGQGFHYEQYF. CDR3 nucleotide sequence: TGTGCCAGTAGTGCCGGACAGGGTTTTCACTACGAGCAGTACTTC. The chain links TRBV19 to TRBJ2-7; 8 bases are a match to TRBD1. The CDR3 sequence is 15 residues long. Trimming took 5 bases from V and 3 from J; bases not matched to a gene: 9. CDR1 and CDR2 (germline): LNHDA, SQIVND (reference sequence).

V usage is TRBV19 and J usage is TRBJ2-1; no clear D gene. CDR1 is LNHDA and CDR2 is SQIVND in the germline V gene (reference sequence). Deletions cut 5 bases from V and 1 base from J, with 9 bases between. CDR3 length: 14 residues. The CDR3 sequence: CASSRRHSYNEQFF. CDR3 bases: TGTGCCAGTAGTCGACGACATTCCTACAATGAGCAGTTCTTC.